The rows below give T cell receptor beta chains drawn from one sample of a study of vaccination effects on CD4 cells after COVID-19. Their target antigens are unknown. TCRdb's table, derived via immunoSEQ multiplex PCR, lists solely in-frame clones and lacks some. Altogether over 20,000 clones are present, approximately 73% being singletons, with the ten largest covering 35% to 40%. The sample here was CD4+ T cells from PBMCs cultured with a peptide pool, taken before COVID-19 vaccination. The origin of the receptors is a human donor who had a prior SARS-CoV-2 infection. The CDR3 runs from the conserved cysteine through the conserved F or W. The D gene is left open where the match is weak. Clone size is stated in some rows and not others, as once, few, many or a class when expanded.

>few|TRBV21-1|TRBJ2-3|.
TGTGCCAGCAGCGTTACCGCCGGGCTAGCGGGAGACGTTCGCACAGATACGCAGTATTTT
CASSVTAGLAGDVRTDTQYF
>once|TRBV30|TRBJ1-2|.
TGTGCCTGGAACCGGGTCGGAACCTATGGCTACACCTTC
CAWNRVGTYGYTF
>.|TRBV7-2|TRBJ1-1|.
TGTGCCAGCAGAACAGGGATGATGAACACTGAAGCTTTCTTT
CASRTGMMNTEAFF
>.|TRBV12-3/TRBV12-4|TRBJ2-3|.
TGTGCCAGCAGGGACAACACAGATACGCAGTATTTT
CASRDNTDTQYF
>once|TRBV4-3|TRBJ2-7|TRBD1
TGCGCCAGCAGCCCGGGACAGGAGGCCTACGAGCAGTACTTC
CASSPGQEAYEQYF
>.|TRBV27|TRBJ2-5|.
TGTGCCAGCAGTTTAACCACGAGCCTGACGGAGACCCAGTACTTC
CASSLTTSLTETQYF
>.|TRBV11-3|TRBJ2-5|TRBD2
TGTGCCAGCAGCCCCAGGACTAGCGGGACGGAGACCCAGTACTTC
CASSPRTSGTETQYF
>.|TRBV5-1|TRBJ2-7|.
TGCGCCAGCAGCTGGCAGGGCCACGAGCAGTACTTC
CASSWQGHEQYF
>.|TRBV2|TRBJ1-1|.
TGTGCCAGCAAAGTCGACGGGGGCTTAACTGAAGCTTTCTTT
CASKVDGGLTEAFF
>.|TRBV2|TRBJ2-1|.
TGTGCCAGCAGTGTCTGGCGGGAAGGCAATGAGCAGTTCTTC
CASSVWREGNEQFF
>.|TRBV24-1|TRBJ2-5|.
TGTGCCACCAGTGATTTGCAGGGGCCAGAGACCCAGTACTTC
CATSDLQGPETQYF
>.|TRBV3-1/TRBV3-2|TRBJ1-1|.
TGTGCCAGCAGCCAAGTAGGGGCAGCTTTCTTT
CASSQVGAAFF
>.|TRBV5-1|TRBJ2-2|TRBD2
TGCGCCAGCAAAGGACTAGCGGGACCTAACACCGGGGAGCTGTTTTTT
CASKGLAGPNTGELFF
>.|TRBV18|TRBJ2-6|TRBD2
TGTGCCAGCTCACCGTGGCAGGGAGGGTCTGGGGCCAACGTCCTGACTTTC
CASSPWQGGSGANVLTF
>few|TRBV30|TRBJ1-3|.
TGTGCCTGGAGTGACAAACAGTTTCTTGGAAACACCATATATTTT
CAWSDKQFLGNTIYF
>few|TRBV15|TRBJ2-7|.
TGTGCCACCAGCAGAGGTGCGAACTACGAGCAGTACTTC
CATSRGANYEQYF
>.|TRBV20-1|TRBJ2-5|TRBD2
TGCAGTGCCAGTAGCGGGGGGGACCAAGAGACCCAGTACTTC
CSASSGGDQETQYF
>once|TRBV2|TRBJ1-1|TRBD1
TGTGCCAGCAGGACCGGGACAGAGGGGTCTGAAGCTTTCTTT
CASRTGTEGSEAFF
>.|TRBV27|TRBJ1-2|TRBD1
TGTGCCAGCAGGCGGACAGGACAGGGGGCCCTCTCTGGCTACACCTTC
CASRRTGQGALSGYTF
>few|TRBV9|TRBJ2-7|.
TGTGCCAGCAGCTTCCGGGACAACTCCTACGAGCAGTACTTC
CASSFRDNSYEQYF
>.|TRBV7-3|TRBJ2-2|.
TGTGCCAGCAGCTTAGGGGCCGGCTCATCGGACACCGGGGAGCTGTTTTTT
CASSLGAGSSDTGELFF
>.|TRBV2|TRBJ2-2|.
TGTGCCAGCAGTGAAGCGGCTAGTACGGCTTTT
CASSEAASTAF
>.|TRBV6-5|TRBJ1-1|.
TGTGCCAGCAGGGGGGGTCTGGGCACTGAAGCTTTCTTT
CASRGGLGTEAFF
>.|TRBV2|TRBJ1-6|.
TGTGCCAGCAGTGAATCGGGGCCAGCTCATTCACCCCTCCACTTT
CASSESGPAHSPLHF
>.|TRBV5-4|TRBJ2-1|TRBD2
TGTGCCAGCAGCTACGGACTAGCCACATACAATGAGCAGTTCTTC
CASSYGLATYNEQFF
>.|TRBV2|TRBJ2-7|.
TGTGCCAGCAGTGAACAGGGTAGCCTCTACGAGCAGTACTTC
CASSEQGSLYEQYF
>.|TRBV16|TRBJ2-7|.
TGTGCCAGCAGCCAATCGCCAGTCACCTACGAGCAGTACTTC
CASSQSPVTYEQYF
>.|TRBV5-5|TRBJ1-2|.
TGTGCCAGCAGCTTGCGAATTCGGGCTGAGCGGAACTATGGCTACACCTTC
CASSLRIRAERNYGYTF
>.|TRBV10-2|TRBJ2-3|.
TGCGCCAGCAGTTTCCCTGTGGGTGGTCCTAGCACAGATACGCAGTATTTT
CASSFPVGGPSTDTQYF
>.|TRBV10-3|TRBJ2-7|TRBD1
TGTGCCATCAGGGAAAGGACAGGGGGGCTCGAGCAGTACTTC
CAIRERTGGLEQYF
>once|TRBV30|TRBJ1-1|.
TGTGCCTGGAGCTTCAGGGGTGGAACTGAAGCTTTCTTT
CAWSFRGGTEAFF
>.|TRBV4-3|TRBJ2-1|.
TGCGCCAGCAGCCAAGAAACGGTGGGGGTTCAAAATGAGCAGTTCTTC
CASSQETVGVQNEQFF
>.|TRBV7-2|TRBJ2-2|.
TGTGCCAGCAGCTCGGCGGTTAACACCGGGGAGCTGTTTTTT
CASSSAVNTGELFF
>.|TRBV2|TRBJ2-1|TRBD2
TGTGCCAGCATACCTACCGGGGGGAATGAGCAGTTCTTC
CASIPTGGNEQFF
>.|TRBV6-5|TRBJ2-7|.
TGTGCCAGCCCCACTCAAGTCCACGAGCAGTACTTC
CASPTQVHEQYF
>.|TRBV9|TRBJ2-3|.
TGTGCCAGCAGCGAGGACGGAAACACAGATACGCAGTATTTT
CASSEDGNTDTQYF
>.|TRBV2|TRBJ1-1|.
TGTGCCAGCAGTTTCAAGGGCATAGGGAACACTGAAGCTTTCTTT
CASSFKGIGNTEAFF
>.|TRBV7-9|TRBJ2-1|TRBD2
TGTGCCAGCAGCGGGACTAGCGGGAGGGCCGTTTACAATGAGCAGTTCTTC
CASSGTSGRAVYNEQFF
>.|TRBV5-4|TRBJ2-2|TRBD1
TGTGCCAGCAACCAGGGGCCGGGACAGGACACCGGGGAGCTGTTTTTT
CASNQGPGQDTGELFF
>.|TRBV7-3|TRBJ2-1|.
TGTGCCAGCAGCCGTCCCCCCGGTGAGCAGTTCTTC
CASSRPPGEQFF
>once|TRBV7-9|TRBJ1-2|.
TGTGCCAGCAGCTTTACCATGGACAGAGACTATGGCTACACCTTC
CASSFTMDRDYGYTF
>.|TRBV20-1|TRBJ2-7|TRBD2
TGCAGTGCTAGTCCCCCAGGGAGGGGCTACGAGCAGTACTTC
CSASPPGRGYEQYF
>.|TRBV10-3|TRBJ1-2|.
TGTGCCATCAGTGAGTCGATTGAACCGCCCAGGGACGATGGCTACACCTTC
CAISESIEPPRDDGYTF
>.|TRBV9|TRBJ2-7|TRBD2
TGTGCCAGCAGCCCCTTCGGACTAGCGGGAGGAGGAGAGCAGTACTTC
CASSPFGLAGGGEQYF
>.|TRBV15|TRBJ2-2|TRBD1
TGTGCCACCAGCTATCTGCAGGGGGCGGCCGGGGAGCTGTTTTTT
CATSYLQGAAGELFF
>.|TRBV7-9|TRBJ1-5|.
TGTGCCAGCAGCTTAGGGGGCGGCAATCAGCCCCAGCATTTT
CASSLGGGNQPQHF
>.|TRBV6-5|TRBJ1-1|.
TGTGCCACCACTGGTACCGGCGGCACTGAAGCTTTCTTT
CATTGTGGTEAFF